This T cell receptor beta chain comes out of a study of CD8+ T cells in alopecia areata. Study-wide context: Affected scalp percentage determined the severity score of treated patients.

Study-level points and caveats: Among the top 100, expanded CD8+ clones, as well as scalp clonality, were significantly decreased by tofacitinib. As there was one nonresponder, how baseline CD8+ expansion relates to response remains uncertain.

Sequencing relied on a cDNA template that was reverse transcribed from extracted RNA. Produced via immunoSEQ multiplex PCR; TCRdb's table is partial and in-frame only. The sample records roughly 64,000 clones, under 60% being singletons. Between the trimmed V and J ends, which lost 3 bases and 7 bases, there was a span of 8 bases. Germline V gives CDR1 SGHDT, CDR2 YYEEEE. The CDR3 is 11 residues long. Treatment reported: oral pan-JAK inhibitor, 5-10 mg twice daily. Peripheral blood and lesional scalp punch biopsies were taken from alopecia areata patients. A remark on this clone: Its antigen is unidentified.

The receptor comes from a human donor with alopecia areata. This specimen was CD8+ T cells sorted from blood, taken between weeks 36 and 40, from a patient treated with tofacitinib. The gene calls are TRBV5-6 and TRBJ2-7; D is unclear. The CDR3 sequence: CASSYSGEQYF. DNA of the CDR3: TGTGCCAGCAGCTACAGTGGGGAGCAGTACTTC.